These 21 T cell receptor beta chains share one sample of origin, sequenced in a study of human T cells and chemical hapten exposure. Time point meaning: patch test 2, 6 weeks after DPC sensitization. Stated treatment: therapeutic diphenylcyclopropenone sensitization with weekly scalp DPC. One entry per CDR3 protein, called by TCRdb with MiXCR from the RACE reads. The table has some 80,000 distinct CDR3 sequences, roughly a tenth seen once. This specimen was whole blood, taken in connection with sensitization to the hapten diphenylcyclopropenone (DPC). The receptors stem from a woman aged 25 to 39 with alopecia areata. Some clones in this sample may be carry-over from other donors' samples.

This clonotype was counted between two and nine times. The J gene is TRBJ2-6, the V gene TRBV2, with unresolved D. CDR3 size: 17 residues. Per the germline V gene, CDR1 is SNHLY and CDR2 is FYNNEI. V shed 8 bases and J shed 1 base, with 18 bases lying between them. In nucleotides, the CDR3 is TGTGCCAGCCTTAAGGGAACCGTTGTTTCTGGGGCCAACGTCCTGACTTTC. Protein product: CASLKGTVVSGANVLTF. Full variable domain (missing parts from reference TRBV2 and TRBJ2-6): EPEVTQTPSHQVTQMGQEVILRCVPISNHLYFYWYRQILGQKVEFLVSFYNNEISEKSEIFDDQFSVERPDGSNFTLKIRSTKLEDSAMYFCASLKGTVVSGANVLTFGAGSRLTVL.

This chain connects TRBV29-1 to TRBJ2-4; D perhaps matches TRBD1 (5 bases). There are 14 residues in the CDR3. Trimming took 6 bases from V and 0 from J, leaving 12 bases between them. Germline V gives CDR1 SQVTM, CDR2 ANQGSEA. The CDR3 DNA follows: TGCAGCGTGACCGACAGACTAGCCAAAAACATTCAGTACTTC. Translation gives CSVTDRLAKNIQYF. Together with reference TRBV29-1 and TRBJ2-4, the CDR3 gives the full variable domain: SAVISQKPSRDICQRGTSLTIQCQVDSQVTMMFWYRQQPGQSLTLIATANQGSEATYESGFVIDKFPISRPNLTFSTLTVSNMSPEDSSIYLCSVTDRLAKNIQYFGAGTRLSVL.

This clonotype was picked up many times. The chain is built from TRBV10-3 and TRBJ1-2; no definite D call. The CDR3 totals 13 residues. Germline V gene data show CDR1 as ENHRY and CDR2 as SYGVKD. The V gene lost 0 bases and the J gene lost 1 base, with 3 bases spanning the gap. DNA of the CDR3: TGTGCCATCAGTGAGTCGAATAACTATGGCTACACCTTC. It codes for CAISESNNYGYTF.

The sample holds many counts of this clonotype. V is TRBV18 and J is TRBJ1-1; D not resolved. Trimming shortened V by 6 bases and J by 5 bases, and 7 bases separated the two germline ends. CDR1 KGHSH and CDR2 LQKENI come from the germline V gene. The CDR3 contains 11 residues. CDR3 DNA: TGTGCCAGCTCCCGCAGAACTGAAGCTTTCTTT. This encodes CASSRRTEAFF.

This rearrangement joins TRBV6-4 to TRBJ2-3, with D tentatively TRBD1 or TRBD2 (5 bases each). The CDR3 spans 13 residues. Per germline, CDR1 MRHNA and CDR2 SNTAGT. V lost 3 bases, J lost 5 bases, and 9 bases lay in between. The CDR3 DNA follows: TGTGCCAGCAGTGAGGGACCCGAAGATACGCAGTATTTT. Its protein product is CASSEGPEDTQYF.

This sequence joins TRBV10-3 and TRBJ2-1; 7 bases are shared with TRBD1. The CDR3 contains 15 residues. J lost 3 bases, V lost 4 bases, and 6 bases had no gene match. CDR1 is ENHRY, CDR2 SYGVKD, per germline. CDR3 DNA sequence: TGTGCCATCAGTGGTGGGGGACAGCTCTACAATGAGCAGTTCTTC. Amino acids: CAISGGGQLYNEQFF.

This clonotype was counted at least ten times. The chain combines TRBV7-8 with TRBJ2-2; 7 nucleotides align to TRBD2. The V gene's germline CDR1 is SGHVS and CDR2 FQNEAQ. The CDR3 contains 16 residues. J lost 8 bases, V lost 1 base, and 10 bases had no gene match. The CDR3 spells CASSLVRASGLGELFF. The CDR3 coding sequence is TGTGCCAGCAGCTTAGTGAGGGCTAGCGGACTTGGGGAGCTGTTTTTT.

This clonotype was detected many times. V is TRBV18 and J is TRBJ1-2; 11 bases line up with TRBD1. Germline V gene data show CDR1 as KGHSH and CDR2 as LQKENI. V shed 6 bases and J 4 bases; nucleotides not matched to a gene: 10. This CDR3 spans 16 amino acids. CDR3 region: CASSPDRGPVGYGYTF. The CDR3 DNA follows: TGTGCCAGCTCCCCGGACAGGGGGCCTGTCGGCTATGGCTACACCTTC.

The chain carries TRBV28 and TRBJ1-5; a possible D gene is TRBD1 (5 bases). CDR1 and CDR2 (germline): MDHEN, SYDVKM. Trimming took 4 bases from V and 0 from J, leaving 10 bases between them. CDR3 length equals 15 residues. CDR3 DNA sequence: TGTGCCAGCAGTTCCAGACAGACTAGCAATCAGCCCCAGCATTTT. Protein sequence: CASSSRQTSNQPQHF.

This clonotype was recorded many times. This chain joins TRBV28 and TRBJ2-7; the D gene is possibly TRBD2 (7 bases). The V and J ends lost 10 bases and 4 bases respectively, with 17 bases between them. CDR1 MDHEN and CDR2 SYDVKM come from the germline V gene. The CDR3 is 13 residues long. The CDR3: CATARGASYEQYF. CDR3 in DNA: TGTGCCACCGCCCGGGGGGCTTCATACGAGCAGTACTTC.

This clonotype has a count of ten or more. The J gene is TRBJ2-5, the V gene TRBV29-1; D call uncertain. Germline CDR1 and CDR2: SQVTM and ANQGSEA. Trimming stripped 2 bases from V and 0 bases from J, with 4 bases between. The CDR3 is 12 residues long. CDR3 coding DNA: TGCAGCGTTGAACTGTACCAAGAGACCCAGTACTTC. Its translation is CSVELYQETQYF.

This rearrangement joins TRBV21-1 to TRBJ1-4; the D call in the table, TRBD1, was not verified against the DNA. TRBV21-1 has pseudogene status. This CDR3 has 14 residues. CDR3 amino acids: CASSKRGVNEKLFF. As DNA, the CDR3 is TGTGCCAGCAGCAAAAGGGGCGTTAATGAAAAACTGTTTTTT.

Many counts were recorded for this clonotype. This sequence joins TRBV6-6 and TRBJ1-5; a possible D gene is TRBD1 (6 bases). V shed 6 bases and J shed 5 bases, with 17 bases lying between them. Germline V CDR1 and CDR2: MNHNY, SVGAGI (reference sequence). CDR3 length: 15 residues. The CDR3 DNA reads as TGTGCCAGCAGACCCACGACAGGCTCCCATCAGCCCCAGCATTTT. Protein: CASRPTTGSHQPQHF.

V is TRBV29-1 and J is TRBJ1-1; 7 bases align to TRBD1. Per the germline V gene, CDR1 is SQVTM and CDR2 is ANQGSEA. The CDR3 is 11 amino acids. V was pared by 2 bases and J by 7 bases, with 1 base of the junction left unmatched. CDR3 in DNA: TGCAGCGTTGAACAGGGGGATGAAGCTTTCTTT. Translation: CSVEQGDEAFF.

This clonotype was detected many times. This chain joins TRBV11-3 and TRBJ2-1; 9 bases agree with TRBD1. The CDR3 has 16 amino acids. With 3 bases clipped from V and 2 bases from J, the junction kept 5 bases outside the gene matches. Germline loops: CDR1 SGHNT, CDR2 YENEEA. The CDR3 protein is CASSFITGGPYNEQFF. The CDR3 coding sequence is TGTGCCAGCAGCTTCATCACAGGGGGCCCCTACAATGAGCAGTTCTTC.

This clonotype was seen at least ten times. Written as DNA, the CDR3 is TGCAGCGTTGGGACAGATACGCAGTATTTT. Its translation is CSVGTDTQYF. The rearrangement links TRBV29-1 to TRBJ2-3, with no clear D. The CDR3 contains 10 residues. Germline V gene sequence: CDR1 SQVTM, CDR2 ANQGSEA. The V gene lost 4 bases and the J gene lost 3 bases, with 2 bases spanning the gap.

This clonotype was seen ten or more times. The chain links TRBV28 to TRBJ2-7; no reliable D call. The CDR3 extends over 11 amino acids. CDR1 is MDHEN, CDR2 SYDVKM, per germline. The V end lost 5 bases, the J end lost 3 bases, and 5 bases lay between the germline ends. The CDR3 spells CASSHDYEQYF. CDR3 in DNA: TGTGCCAGCAGTCACGACTACGAGCAGTACTTC.

The sample holds many counts of this clonotype. The genes are TRBV7-9 and TRBJ1-5, with D possibly being TRBD1 (6 bases). CDR3 size: 17 residues. Germline V gene sequence: CDR1 SEHNR, CDR2 FQNEAQ (reference sequence). The ends were cut back, 5 bases at V and 1 base at J, with 18 bases in the middle. The CDR3, as DNA: TGTGCCAGCAGCCAATCACACCGGGGGGCGAGCAATCAGCCCCAGCATTTT. Its translation: CASSQSHRGASNQPQHF. Combining the CDR3 with reference TRBV7-9 and TRBJ1-5 gives the whole variable domain DTGVSQNPRHKITKRGQNVTFRCDPISEHNRLYWYRQTLGQGPEFLTYFQNEAQLEKSRLLSDRFSAERPKGSFSTLEIQRTEQGDSAMYLCASSQSHRGASNQPQHFGDGTRLSIL.

This clonotype was recorded many times. The V and J genes are TRBV7-9 and TRBJ2-7; TRBD2 agrees at 10 bases. Germline V gene lookup returns CDR1 SEHNR and CDR2 FQNEAQ (reference sequence). V shed 5 bases and J 3 bases; nucleotides not matched to a gene: 7. This CDR3 region has 15 residues. CDR3 sequence: CASSQSGRASYEQYF. The CDR3 bases are TGTGCCAGCAGCCAGAGCGGGAGGGCCAGCTACGAGCAGTACTTC.

This clonotype was seen many times. V usage is TRBV9 and J usage is TRBJ2-3, with a tentative D call TRBD2 (5 bases). Per the germline V gene, CDR1 is SGDLS and CDR2 is YYNGEE. Trimming shortened V by 3 bases and J by 0 bases, and 8 bases separated the two germline ends. The CDR3 extends over 14 amino acids. The CDR3, as DNA: TGTGCCAGCAGCGAGGGAGCTAGCACAGATACGCAGTATTTT. Translated: CASSEGASTDTQYF.

This clonotype was seen repeatedly, ten times or more. The chain recombines TRBV10-1 with TRBJ2-7; D is unclear. Germline-derived CDR1 and CDR2 are WNHNN and SYGVQD (reference sequence). Deletions cut 0 bases from V and 0 bases from J, with 9 bases between. CDR3 length: 15 residues. The CDR3 loop reads CASSESIGNSYEQYF. In nucleotides, the CDR3 is TGCGCCAGCAGTGAGTCGATAGGGAACTCCTACGAGCAGTACTTC.